Presented here are 12 T cell receptor beta chains from one specimen sequenced in a study of preoperative IRX-2 immunotherapy in early breast cancer. Produced via immunoSEQ multiplex PCR; TCRdb's table is partial and in-frame only. Of roughly 42,000 clones detected, 70% to 80% appear once; the ten largest clones hold roughly 1.2%. Treatment: preoperative locoregional IRX-2 cytokine immunotherapy. The material sequenced was tumor tissue, taken after IRX-2 immunotherapy. The receptors were gathered from a human donor with breast cancer.

The chain recombines TRBV7-5 with TRBJ2-1; TRBD1, the table's D call, was not compared with the DNA. TRBV7-5 is flagged as a pseudogene. CDR3 length: 14 amino acids. The CDR3 here is CASSSGQIYNEQFF. The CDR3 DNA sequence: TGTGCCAGCAGCTCGGGACAGATCTACAATGAGCAGTTCTTC.

This clone is categorized as medium-sized. J is TRBJ2-1 and V is TRBV11-3; 16 bases match TRBD2. Germline V gene data show CDR1 as SGHNT and CDR2 as YENEEA. The CDR3 is 20 amino acids. Losses at the gene ends were 6 bases for V and 0 bases for J; bases not matched to a gene: 11. The DNA for the CDR3 is TGTGCCAGCAGTCGGGACGGGACTAGCGGGAGGGGAAGCTCCTACAATGAGCAGTTCTTC. It codes for CASSRDGTSGRGSSYNEQFF.

This clone showed up just once. J is TRBJ1-2 and V is TRBV6-8, with a possible D match to TRBD1 (6 bases). Germline-derived CDR1 and CDR2 are MNHGY and SAAAGT. With 6 bases removed from V and 5 bases from J, the gap between germline ends came to 10 bases. CDR3 size: 12 residues. The CDR3 sequence: CASSFRGYGYTF. In DNA form, the CDR3 reads TGTGCCAGCAGCTTCAGGGGATATGGCTACACCTTC.

This clone turned up a few times. The chain couples TRBV5-1 to TRBJ2-3; TRBD2 matches at 9 bases. Trimming removed 0 bases from V and 1 base from J; junction bases left unmatched: 3. The CDR3 has 16 residues. CDR1 SGHRS and CDR2 YFSETQ come from the germline V gene. The chain's CDR3 is CASSLGLAARTDTQYF. CDR3 bases: TGCGCCAGCAGCTTGGGACTAGCGGCTCGCACAGATACGCAGTATTTT. Together with reference TRBV5-1 and TRBJ2-3, the CDR3 gives the full variable domain: KAGVTQTPRYLIKTRGQQVTLSCSPISGHRSVSWYQQTPGQGLQFLFEYFSETQRNKGNFPGRFSGRQFSNSRSEMNVSTLELGDSALYLCASSLGLAARTDTQYFGPGTRLTVL.

This clone was detected only once. The chain recombines TRBV5-1 with TRBJ1-4, with a tentative D call TRBD1 (6 bases). Trimming pared 0 bases from V and 8 bases from J, leaving 11 bases between. From germline, CDR1 is SGHRS and CDR2 YFSETQ. The CDR3 consists of 14 residues. The CDR3 sequence: CASSLDRVGEKLFF. The CDR3 DNA reads as TGCGCCAGCAGCTTGGACAGGGTGGGCGAAAAACTGTTTTTT.

The V call is TRBV5-1, the J call TRBJ2-3; D possibly matches TRBD1 or TRBD2 (6 bases each). The CDR3 loop spans 14 amino acids. Per the germline V gene, CDR1 is SGHRS and CDR2 is YFSETQ. The V end lost 1 base, the J end lost 5 bases, and 11 bases lay between the germline ends. CDR3 nucleotide sequence: TGCGCCAGCAGCTTGCCGGGGGCGGAAGATACGCAGTATTTT. Translating it yields CASSLPGAEDTQYF.

Of note for this clone: The junction differs from germline at one of its ends, possibly a read error. This chain links TRBV19 with TRBJ2-2; a possible D gene is TRBD2 (5 bases). The germline V gene has CDR1 LNHDA and CDR2 SQIVND (reference sequence). The CDR3 extends over 13 amino acids. In nucleotides, the CDR3 is TGTACCAGTAGTATTGGCGGGACCGGGGAGCTGTTTTTT. Encoded protein: CTSSIGGTGELFF.

In its sample, this clone was seen a few times. The chain has TRBV15 and TRBJ1-5; 12 bases fit TRBD1. Germline V gene sequence: CDR1 LNHNV, CDR2 YYDKDF (reference sequence). Trimming removed 5 bases from V and 5 bases from J; junction bases left unmatched: 7. The CDR3 runs 16 residues. Written as DNA, the CDR3 is TGTGCCACCAGCGGAGGGGACAGGGGGCGAGATCAGCCCCAGCATTTT. This codes for CATSGGDRGRDQPQHF.

V gene TRBV6-8 combines with J gene TRBJ1-4; D gene ambiguous. CDR1 and CDR2 from the germline V gene are MNHGY and SAAAGT. V was cut by 2 bases and J by 7 bases, with 14 bases left in between. CDR3 length equals 15 residues. The CDR3 coding sequence is TGTGCCAGCAGTTACGGAGGGCGGTCGCGTGAAAAACTGTTTTTT. It specifies CASSYGGRSREKLFF.

The chain is built from TRBV6-4 and TRBJ1-4; D unresolved. The CDR3 extends over 14 amino acids. Germline CDR1 MRHNA, CDR2 SNTAGT. V gave up 5 bases and J gave up 3 bases, with 10 bases separating them. CDR3 sequence (DNA): TGTGCCAGCAGTCGCCGGATGGCTAATGAAAAACTGTTTTTT. Protein product: CASSRRMANEKLFF.

With respect to this clone: In the same sample, other DNA sequences code for this CDR3. V usage is TRBV5-1 and J usage is TRBJ1-2; 9 bases match TRBD1. J was trimmed by 5 bases and V by 0 bases; bases with no gene match: 2. The germline gives CDR1 SGHRS, CDR2 YFSETQ. The length of the CDR3 is 14 residues. The CDR3 nucleotides are TGCGCCAGCAGCTTGGGGACAGGGGATTATGGCTACACCTTC. Translated: CASSLGTGDYGYTF.

V and J are TRBV12-5 and TRBJ2-6; D is possibly TRBD1 (5 bases). Looked up from germline, CDR1 is LGHNT and CDR2 is FRNRAP. CDR3 length: 15 residues. CDR3 loop: CASTQGVEGANVLTF. The CDR3, as DNA: TGTGCCAGCACCCAAGGGGTGGAAGGGGCCAACGTCCTGACTTTC.